Following are 2 T cell receptor beta chains from one sample sequenced in a study of blood T cells in healthy people across ages (dated by TCRdb to the mid-2010s). Library construction relied on 5' RACE. Data came from an Illumina HiSeq 2500. A second roughly 6 to 12 cycle PCR used a sample-barcoded 5' primer and a J-beta primer mix. Clones were called with MiXCR by TCRdb after fastp trimmed the public reads at Q25, and only in-frame beta chains were retained. Each record represents a unique CDR3 protein, reported with the most common genes and DNA among its rows. Recorded for this sample are some 710,000 distinct CDR3 sequences; about 20% of them occurred a single time. The top ten constitute less than 25% of the sample. The sample comprised blood. These receptors were taken from a man between 65 and 85 years old in good health.

The sample holds one count of this clonotype. This rearrangement joins TRBV15 to TRBJ2-1; 11 nucleotides match TRBD2. With the DNA end fitting TRBJ2-5 better, the J assignment may be wrong. The CDR3 loop spans 16 amino acids. Germline lookup yields CDR1 LNHNV and CDR2 YYDKDF (reference sequence). CDR3 DNA sequence: TGTGCCACCAGCAGAGATTTAGCGGGAGGGCCGGAGACCCAGTACTTC. It is translated as CATSRDLAGGPETQYF.

The rearrangement uses TRBV20-1 and TRBJ1-4; tentative D call: TRBD1 (6 bases). Trimming removed 5 bases at V and 2 bases at J, with 12 bases between. CDR3 length: 14 residues. Germline assignment: CDR1 DFQATT and CDR2 SNEGSKA (reference sequence). The CDR3 DNA reads TGCAGTGCTGTACGGGGGGGCACTAATGAAAAACTGTTTTTT. The encoded protein is CSAVRGGTNEKLFF.